The 31 T cell receptor beta chains reported below all come from one sample, sequenced in a study of cytomegalovirus exposure and HLA in healthy donors. Primers for the PCR totalled 60 Vbeta and 13 Jbeta. Libraries were prepared by immunoSEQ multiplex PCR; TCRdb keeps only in-frame clonotypes and omits some of them. The data show around 150,000 clones, with 55% to 75% seen just once and approximately 7% held by the top ten. Sequencing used PBMCs. Every receptor here comes from a woman between 55 and 75 years old in good health and CMV-seropositive.

This clone appeared a few times. The chain carries TRBV21-1 and TRBJ2-5; the table gives TRBD2 as D, unverified against the DNA. TRBV21-1 is recorded as a pseudogene. CDR3 length: 15 residues. DNA of the CDR3: TGTGCCAGCAGCAACGGGACTAGCGGGAGCCGAGGCCAGTACTTC. Protein sequence: CASSNGTSGSRGQYF.

The sample holds a few counts of this clone. V and J are TRBV11-3 and TRBJ2-1; unclear D gene. The CDR3 sequence is 14 residues long. CDR1 SGHNT and CDR2 YENEEA come from the germline V gene. Trimming cost V 2 bases and J 8 bases, with 13 bases left between them. DNA for the CDR3: TGTGCCAGCAGCTTAACAGCCACTGTGGATGAGCAGTTCTTC. Amino acid sequence: CASSLTATVDEQFF.

The chain is built from TRBV7-3 and TRBJ2-1; 7 positions match TRBD1. From germline, CDR1 is SGHTA and CDR2 FQGTGA. The CDR3 extends over 13 amino acids. J gave up 7 bases and V 7 bases, and 7 bases lay outside the gene matches. The CDR3 coding sequence is TGTGCCAGCACCCTGACAGGGTCGAATGAGCAGTTCTTC. It codes for CASTLTGSNEQFF.

The chain carries TRBV2 and TRBJ1-3, with TRBD1 matching 7 bases. The length of the CDR3 is 14 residues. Germline V gene lookup returns CDR1 SNHLY and CDR2 FYNNEI. V gave up 4 bases and J gave up 1 base; unmatched junction bases: 1. The CDR3 DNA reads TGTGCCAGCAGTGCGACAGGGTCTGGAAACACCATATATTTT. Translating gives CASSATGSGNTIYF.

A few counts support this clone. CDR3 nucleotides: TGTGCCAGCAGTGTGGGACAATACGAGCAGTACTTC. As protein: CASSVGQYEQYF. The V gene is TRBV28, the J gene TRBJ2-7; possible D gene TRBD1, 6 bases. The germline V gene encodes CDR1 MDHEN and CDR2 SYDVKM. The V and J ends lost 5 bases and 4 bases respectively, with 9 bases between them. This CDR3 region has 12 residues. Variable domain in full (rest from reference TRBV28 and TRBJ2-7): DVKVTQSSRYLVKRTGEKVFLECVQDMDHENMFWYRQDPGLGLRLIYFSYDVKMKEKGDIPEGYSVSREKKERFSLILESASTNQTSMYLCASSVGQYEQYFGPGTRLTVT.

The CDR3 here is CASSTGSPNYGYTF. Here the CDR3 DNA reads TGTGCCAGCAGTACAGGGTCCCCTAACTATGGCTACACCTTC. V gene TRBV5-4 combines with J gene TRBJ1-2, with D possibly being TRBD1 (6 bases). Germline lookup yields CDR1 SGHNT and CDR2 YYREEE (reference sequence). The CDR3 has 14 residues. V was trimmed by 5 bases and J by 0 bases, leaving 11 bases between them.

This sequence joins TRBV28 and TRBJ2-3; D is ambiguous. V was trimmed by 4 bases and J by 1 base, leaving 24 bases between them. Per germline, CDR1 MDHEN and CDR2 SYDVKM. The CDR3 contains 19 residues. The CDR3 sequence is CASSSPIEIGLGGTDTQYF. For the CDR3, the DNA is TGTGCCAGCAGTTCCCCCATAGAAATAGGTTTGGGCGGCACAGATACGCAGTATTTT.

In regard to this clone: This sample also contains other DNA sequences that code for the same CDR3. The rearrangement links TRBV2 to TRBJ2-1; maybe TRBD2 (6 bases). The CDR3 has 15 amino acids. With 2 bases removed from V and 6 bases from J, the gap between germline ends came to 14 bases. Germline CDR1 is SNHLY and CDR2 is FYNNEI. The CDR3 region has the DNA TGTGCCAGCAGTGAAAAGGCCGGACTATCCAATGAGCAGTTCTTC. The encoded protein is CASSEKAGLSNEQFF.

The chain joins TRBV10-3 to TRBJ2-2, with D possibly matching TRBD2 (6 bases). Germline CDR1 reads ENHRY; CDR2 reads SYGVKD. Trimming removed 6 bases at V and 5 bases at J, with 19 bases between. The CDR3 is made up of 16 amino acids. CDR3 region: CAISRDFPPGTGELFF. The CDR3 DNA reads as TGTGCCATCAGCAGGGACTTCCCTCCGGGAACCGGGGAGCTGTTTTTT.

The chain joins TRBV15 to TRBJ2-7; D unclear. The germline CDR1 and CDR2 sequences are LNHNV and YYDKDF (reference sequence). The V gene lost 1 base and the J gene lost 6 bases, with 10 bases spanning the gap. CDR3 length: 13 residues. CDR3 amino acids: CATSRVDIVEQYF. CDR3 bases: TGTGCCACCAGCAGAGTCGACATAGTCGAGCAGTACTTC.

This clone was counted a few times. This sequence joins TRBV5-6 and TRBJ2-3; 9 bases match TRBD2. CDR1 SGHDT and CDR2 YYEEEE come from the germline V gene. V lost 2 bases to trimming and J lost 4 bases; unmatched junction nucleotides: 2. This CDR3 comprises 14 residues. In nucleotides, the CDR3 is TGTGCCAGCAGCTTTAGCGGGAGCTCAGATACGCAGTATTTT. Protein product: CASSFSGSSDTQYF. The whole variable domain, remainder taken from reference TRBV5-6 and TRBJ2-3, is DAGVTQSPTHLIKTRGQQVTLRCSPKSGHDTVSWYQQALGQGPQFIFQYYEEEERQRGNFPDRFSGHQFPNYSSELNVNALLLGDSALYLCASSFSGSSDTQYFGPGTRLTVL.

J is TRBJ1-2 and V is TRBV6-1; maybe TRBD1 (6 bases). The V end was cut by 4 bases, the J end by 4 bases, with 16 bases between. The germline CDR1 and CDR2 sequences are MNHNS and SASEGT. The CDR3 consists of 15 residues. CDR3 in DNA: TGTGCCAGCAGTGGAGTCTTGACAGGCCTCTATGGCTACACCTTC. Amino acids: CASSGVLTGLYGYTF.

This chain uses TRBV7-2 with TRBJ2-1; the D gene is possibly TRBD1 (5 bases). V gave up 1 base and J gave up 2 bases, with 9 bases separating them. The CDR3 consists of 15 residues. From germline, CDR1 is SGHTA and CDR2 FQGNSA. The CDR3 DNA reads as TGTGCCAGCAGCTTAGTAAGGGGAACCTACAATGAGCAGTTCTTC. Translation gives CASSLVRGTYNEQFF.

The genes are TRBV27 and TRBJ2-3; TRBD2 matches 8 bases. V gave up 6 bases and J gave up 2 bases; unmatched junction bases: 4. Germline V gene lookup returns CDR1 MNHEY and CDR2 SMNVEV (reference sequence). This CDR3 has 14 amino acids. The CDR3 reads CASRDGRATDTQYF. The CDR3 DNA reads TGTGCCAGCAGGGACGGGAGGGCCACAGATACGCAGTATTTT.

This clone was seen only a few times. J is TRBJ1-5 and V is TRBV28, with D uncertain. Germline V CDR1 and CDR2: MDHEN, SYDVKM. This CDR3 comprises 15 residues. Between the trimmed V and J ends, which lost 2 bases and 3 bases, there was a span of 11 bases. This CDR3 is CASSLAGSANQPQHF. CDR3 coding DNA: TGTGCCAGCAGTTTAGCGGGTTCGGCCAATCAGCCCCAGCATTTT.

There are a few counts of this clone. This chain links TRBV5-1 with TRBJ2-1; D possibly corresponds to TRBD2 (6 bases). CDR3 length: 13 residues. Germline values: CDR1 SGHRS, CDR2 YFSETQ. With 4 bases removed from V and 7 bases from J, the gap between germline ends came to 12 bases. CDR3 sequence (DNA): TGCGCCAGCAGCACCGGGACTGCAAATGAGCAGTTCTTC. Translated: CASSTGTANEQFF.

In this sample, this clone turned up a few times. The chain is built from TRBV5-6 and TRBJ1-6; D is unresolved. V was trimmed by 0 bases and J by 9 bases, leaving 10 bases between them. This CDR3 has 14 residues. Germline V gene data show CDR1 as SGHDT and CDR2 as YYEEEE. The CDR3 sequence: CASSLVGAPSPLHF. The DNA of the CDR3 is TGTGCCAGCAGCTTGGTGGGAGCCCCTTCACCCCTCCACTTT.

The chain links TRBV7-2 to TRBJ1-4; TRBD1 is a possible D gene (5 bases). Germline lookup yields CDR1 SGHTA and CDR2 FQGNSA. The CDR3 has 13 amino acids. V was cut by 1 base and J by 6 bases, with 6 bases left in between. This CDR3 reads CASSLEGYEKLFF. The DNA for the CDR3 is TGTGCCAGCAGCTTAGAGGGGTATGAAAAACTGTTTTTT.

This clone showed up just a few times. The rearrangement links TRBV30 to TRBJ1-1, with D maybe TRBD1 (6 bases). The V gene lost 1 base and the J gene lost 5 bases, with 11 bases spanning the gap. CDR1 and CDR2 (germline): GTSNPN, SVGIG (reference sequence). This CDR3 is 13 amino acids long. The CDR3 reads CAWSEYRATEAFF. The CDR3 DNA reads as TGTGCCTGGAGTGAATACAGGGCTACTGAAGCTTTCTTT.

This chain connects TRBV7-2 to TRBJ2-5; D is unclear. The V end was cut by 3 bases, the J end by 5 bases, with 13 bases between. There are 14 residues in the CDR3. CDR1 SGHTA and CDR2 FQGNSA come from the germline V gene. The CDR3 DNA reads TGTGCCAGCAGCTTGCGCGGCGTGTGGGAGACCCAGTACTTC. It encodes CASSLRGVWETQYF.

This clone was found a few times. The chain recombines TRBV9 with TRBJ2-3; a possible D gene is TRBD1 (6 bases). CDR1 is SGDLS and CDR2 is YYNGEE in the germline V gene. The CDR3 is 15 residues long. V was clipped by 0 bases and J by 6 bases, with 14 bases between them. The CDR3: CASSVAEGVWDTQYF. In nucleotides, the CDR3 is TGTGCCAGCAGCGTAGCTGAGGGGGTCTGGGATACGCAGTATTTT. Drawing the rest from reference TRBV9 and TRBJ2-3, the complete variable domain is DSGVTQTPKHLITATGQRVTLRCSPRSGDLSVYWYQQSLDQGLQFLIQYYNGEERAKGNILERFSAQQFPDLHSELNLSSLELGDSALYFCASSVAEGVWDTQYFGPGTRLTVL.

V and J are TRBV5-1 and TRBJ2-2; TRBD1 matches at 8 bases. The CDR3 contains 16 residues. Germline V gene data show CDR1 as SGHRS and CDR2 as YFSETQ. Losses at the gene ends were 0 bases for V and 5 bases for J; bases not matched to a gene: 6. The CDR3 DNA is TGCGCCAGCAGCTTGGCGGGGACAGGCGGGACCGGGGAGCTGTTTTTT. Residues: CASSLAGTGGTGELFF.

The chain carries TRBV25-1 and TRBJ2-3; D remains ambiguous. CDR1 and CDR2 (germline): MGHDK, SYGVNS. The CDR3 extends over 13 amino acids. Trimming took 7 bases from V and 6 from J, leaving 14 bases between them. The CDR3 DNA follows: TGTGCCAGCATCTCCACCACAAGTGATACGCAGTATTTT. Amino acid sequence: CASISTTSDTQYF.

The chain combines TRBV7-2 with TRBJ2-5; 8 bases are a match to TRBD1. The junction had 6 bases not matched to a gene; V was cut back by 5 bases and J by 1 base. Germline V gene data show CDR1 as SGHTA and CDR2 as FQGNSA. The CDR3 is made up of 15 amino acids. CDR3 bases: TGTGCCAGCAGCCCGGGACAGGTCCCCCAAGAGACCCAGTACTTC. Protein: CASSPGQVPQETQYF.

To note about this clone: Germline is not matched at one junction end, which may reflect a read error. This chain joins TRBV19 and TRBJ2-7, with D perhaps TRBD2 (6 bases). This CDR3 has 16 amino acids. Looked up from germline, CDR1 is LNHDA and CDR2 is SQIVND (reference sequence). CDR3 sequence reads: CASSIGVAGLTYEQYF. CDR3 coding DNA: TGTGCCAGTAGCATAGGGGTTGCGGGACTTACCTACGAGCAGTACTTC.

This sequence joins TRBV5-4 and TRBJ2-5, with 7 bases aligning to TRBD2. The V gene's germline CDR1 is SGHNT and CDR2 YYREEE (reference sequence). V shed 0 bases and J 5 bases; nucleotides not matched to a gene: 10. This CDR3 has 16 amino acids. In DNA, the CDR3 is TGTGCCAGCAGCTTGGTGGGGGGAGGGCTCGTGGAGACCCAGTACTTC. Its protein product is CASSLVGGGLVETQYF. The entire variable domain, with the rest obtained from reference TRBV5-4 and TRBJ2-5, is as follows: ETGVTQSPTHLIKTRGQQVTLRCSSQSGHNTVSWYQQALGQGPQFIFQYYREEENGRGNFPPRFSGLQFPNYSSELNVNALELDDSALYLCASSLVGGGLVETQYFGPGTRLLVL.

V is TRBV7-8 and J is TRBJ2-3; 10 nucleotides line up with TRBD1. The CDR3 extends over 16 amino acids. After removal of 5 bases from V and 4 bases from J, the junction contained 9 bases not matched to a gene. In germline, CDR1 is SGHVS, CDR2 FQNEAQ. CDR3 in DNA: TGTGCCAGCAGCCGACAGGGGGCGTATCTACCAGATACGCAGTATTTT. Its protein is CASSRQGAYLPDTQYF.

Written as DNA, the CDR3 is TGTGCCAGTACTCCGACAGGGCCCACAGATACGCAGTATTTT. It translates to CASTPTGPTDTQYF. This chain uses TRBV19 with TRBJ2-3; 7 nucleotides agree with TRBD1. CDR3 length: 14 residues. Germline V gives CDR1 LNHDA, CDR2 SQIVND (reference sequence). The V and J ends lost 7 bases and 2 bases, in that order; junction bases with no gene match: 6.

V is TRBV10-3 and J is TRBJ2-2; no firm D call. V was cut by 8 bases and J by 6 bases, with 19 bases left in between. The CDR3 length is 15 residues. Germline-derived CDR1 and CDR2 are ENHRY and SYGVKD. CDR3 region: CAIASPDRRSGELFF. In DNA, the CDR3 is TGTGCCATCGCGTCCCCCGATCGGCGGTCCGGGGAGCTGTTTTTT.

This clone was picked up a small number of times. This chain connects TRBV27 to TRBJ2-7; D is ambiguous. CDR3 length equals 15 residues. The ends were cut back, 0 bases at V and 3 bases at J, with 12 bases in the middle. Per germline, CDR1 MNHEY and CDR2 SMNVEV (reference sequence). In DNA, the CDR3 is TGTGCCAGCAGTTTATCATCCCCACGCGGCTACGAGCAGTACTTC. Protein sequence: CASSLSSPRGYEQYF.

In its sample, this clone was seen a few times. CDR3 loop: CSVEDQSSGNLYGYEQYF. CDR3 coding DNA: TGCAGCGTTGAAGATCAGAGCTCGGGAAATTTGTACGGGTACGAGCAGTACTTC. The J gene is TRBJ2-7, the V gene TRBV29-1; tentative D call: TRBD2 (5 bases). CDR1 is SQVTM and CDR2 is ANQGSEA in the germline V gene. The V and J ends lost 0 bases and 4 bases respectively, with 25 bases between them. The CDR3 contains 18 residues.